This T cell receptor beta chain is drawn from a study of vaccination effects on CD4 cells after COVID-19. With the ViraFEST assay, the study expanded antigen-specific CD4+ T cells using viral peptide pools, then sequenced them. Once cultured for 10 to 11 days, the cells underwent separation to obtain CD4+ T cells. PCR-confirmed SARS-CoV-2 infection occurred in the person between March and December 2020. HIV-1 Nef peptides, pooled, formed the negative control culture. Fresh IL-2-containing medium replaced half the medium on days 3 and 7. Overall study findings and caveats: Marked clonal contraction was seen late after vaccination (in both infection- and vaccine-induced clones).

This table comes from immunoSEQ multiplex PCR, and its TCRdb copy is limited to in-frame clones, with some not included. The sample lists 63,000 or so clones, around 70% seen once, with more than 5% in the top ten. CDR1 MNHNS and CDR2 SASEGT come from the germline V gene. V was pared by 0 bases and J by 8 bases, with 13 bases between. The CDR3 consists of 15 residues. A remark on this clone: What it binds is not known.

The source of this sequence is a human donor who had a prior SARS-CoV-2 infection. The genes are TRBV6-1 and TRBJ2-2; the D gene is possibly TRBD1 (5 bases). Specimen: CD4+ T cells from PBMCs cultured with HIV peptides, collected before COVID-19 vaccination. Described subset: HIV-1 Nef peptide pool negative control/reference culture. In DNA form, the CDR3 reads TGTGCCAGCAGTGAAGCCAGACAGATTCCAGGGGAGCTGTTTTTT. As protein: CASSEARQIPGELFF.